This T cell receptor (beta chain) was sequenced during a study of OX40 agonist ivuxolimab in advanced cancers. V was cut by 3 bases and J by 3 bases, with 9 bases left in between. Germline values: CDR1 MNHEY, CDR2 SMNVEV (reference sequence). The CDR3 extends over 14 amino acids. The assay was immunoSEQ multiplex PCR, and TCRdb's table has in-frame clones only and misses some. The table lists about 58,000 clones, approximately 90% of them singletons. This TCR was recovered from an adult with an advanced solid tumor such as melanoma, head and neck, liver or kidney cancer. The input for sequencing was CD4+ or CD8+ T cells sorted from blood, taken in a trial of the OX40 agonist ivuxolimab. V and J are TRBV27 and TRBJ1-5; D not certain. The CDR3 here is CASSLRETNQPQHF. The CDR3 nucleotides read TGTGCCAGCAGTTTGCGGGAGACCAATCAGCCCCAGCATTTT.